The rows below give T cell receptor beta chains drawn from one sample of a study of blood T cell repertoires in COVID-19. Clones were read by immunoSEQ multiplex PCR, and TCRdb kept only the in-frame ones, dropping some. In the table there are hundreds of thousands of clones, approximately 86% of which are singletons. The sequencing sample was made of peripheral blood. The origin of the receptors is a human donor in a cohort sampled during active COVID-19. CDR3s include the opening cysteine and the closing phenylalanine or tryptophan. Each record gives: D gene, V gene, J gene, clone size, CDR3 protein, CDR3 DNA. The D gene is left open where the match is weak. A clone size is listed for some rows: how often the clone was seen (once, few, many), or a class if it is expanded.

NA	TRBV6-5	TRBJ2-7	NA	CASSPQGYEQYF	TGTGCCAGCAGCCCACAGGGTTACGAGCAGTACTTC
NA	TRBV19	TRBJ2-5	NA	CASRSLETQYF	TGTGCCAGTAGGTCCCTGGAGACCCAGTACTTC
NA	TRBV24-1	TRBJ2-3	NA	CATSDLIADTDTQYF	TGTGCCACCAGTGATTTGATAGCTGACACAGATACGCAGTATTTT
NA	TRBV7-9	TRBJ1-2	NA	CASSPRGDYYGYTF	TGTGCCAGCAGTCCTCGGGGGGACTACTATGGCTACACCTTC
NA	TRBV19	TRBJ2-1	NA	CASSRRDSYNEQFF	TGTGCCAGTAGCAGGCGAGACTCCTACAATGAGCAGTTCTTC
TRBD2	TRBV3-1/TRBV3-2	TRBJ2-7	NA	CASSFLGASGGEQYF	TGTGCCAGCAGCTTTCTAGGGGCGTCGGGGGGCGAGCAGTACTTC
NA	TRBV27	TRBJ1-1	NA	CASAYRGGGGTEAFF	TGTGCCAGCGCTTATCGGGGAGGGGGAGGCACTGAAGCTTTCTTT
NA	TRBV4-3	TRBJ1-3	NA	CASSQDAGLGNTIYF	TGCGCCAGCAGCCAAGATGCGGGTTTGGGAAACACCATATATTTT
TRBD1	TRBV7-8	TRBJ1-1	NA	CASSLGQGLEAFF	TGTGCCAGCAGCCTTGGACAGGGACTTGAAGCTTTCTTT
TRBD1	TRBV7-6	TRBJ1-6	once	CASSFPGTGGRAPLHF	TGTGCCAGCAGCTTTCCCGGGACAGGGGGTCGGGCACCCCTCCACTTT
TRBD2	TRBV5-1	TRBJ2-1	NA	CASSITSGRAYEQFF	TGCGCCAGCAGCATAACTAGCGGGAGGGCCTATGAGCAGTTCTTC
NA	TRBV6-6	TRBJ1-5	NA	CASRTDRPQQPQHF	TGTGCCAGCAGAACCGACAGGCCCCAACAGCCCCAGCATTTT
NA	TRBV24-1	TRBJ2-6	NA	CATSDLSSASGANVLTF	TGTGCCACCAGTGATTTGTCCAGCGCCTCTGGGGCCAACGTCCTGACTTTC
TRBD1	TRBV7-9	TRBJ2-2	NA	CASSRRQGEGTGELFF	TGTGCCAGCAGCCGAAGACAGGGGGAGGGCACCGGGGAGCTGTTTTTT
NA	TRBV4-1	TRBJ2-7	NA	CASSQERSGEQYF	TGCGCCAGCAGCCAAGAAAGGAGCGGCGAGCAGTACTTC
NA	TRBV4-3	TRBJ1-4	NA	CASSQEGISGGEKLFF	TGCGCCAGCAGCCAAGAAGGGATTTCCGGGGGTGAAAAACTGTTTTTT
TRBD1	TRBV6-5	TRBJ2-7	NA	CASSQRTGGYEQYF	TGTGCCAGCAGTCAACGGACAGGGGGCTACGAGCAGTACTTC
TRBD1	TRBV19	TRBJ2-7	NA	CASNNPGTGAHEQYF	TGTGCCAGTAATAATCCTGGGACAGGGGCCCACGAGCAGTACTTC
NA	TRBV28	TRBJ1-2	NA	CASSLGQNYGYTF	TGTGCCAGCAGTTTAGGACAGAACTATGGCTACACCTTC
NA	TRBV24-1	TRBJ2-5	NA	CATSPGGVRETQYF	TGTGCCACCAGCCCCGGAGGGGTTAGGGAGACCCAGTACTTC
NA	TRBV20-1	TRBJ2-1	NA	CSARASVEQFF	TGCAGTGCTAGAGCCTCCGTAGAGCAGTTCTTC
TRBD2	TRBV6-6	TRBJ2-5	NA	CASSSGLAGVAETQYF	TGTGCCAGCAGTTCCGGACTAGCGGGGGTCGCGGAGACCCAGTACTTC
NA	TRBV4-3	TRBJ1-6	few	CASSRESSYNSPLHF	TGCGCCAGCAGCCGAGAGAGCTCCTATAATTCACCCCTCCACTTT
TRBD1	TRBV4-1	TRBJ2-7	NA	CASSQHLVDRGYEQYF	TGCGCCAGCAGCCAACACCTAGTCGACAGGGGTTACGAGCAGTACTTC
NA	TRBV9	TRBJ2-2	few	CASSVASGAGELFF	TGTGCCAGCAGCGTAGCTTCGGGGGCCGGGGAGCTGTTTTTT
TRBD1	TRBV5-1	TRBJ1-2	NA	CASSLRQGNGYTF	TGCGCCAGCAGCTTACGACAGGGAAATGGCTACACCTTC
TRBD2	TRBV6-5	TRBJ2-7	few	CASTGGGLGGGEQYF	TGTGCCAGCACCGGCGGAGGGCTGGGGGGGGGCGAGCAGTACTTC
NA	TRBV7-2	TRBJ1-2	once	CASSLDRDSYYGYTF	TGTGCCAGCAGCTTAGACAGGGATAGTTACTATGGCTACACCTTC
NA	TRBV11-2	TRBJ2-7	NA	CASSQKDGGRSYEQYF	TGTGCCAGCAGCCAAAAAGACGGGGGGCGTTCCTACGAGCAGTACTTC
NA	TRBV7-9	TRBJ1-6	NA	CASSPEHLSPLHF	TGTGCCAGCAGCCCCGAGCACCTTTCACCCCTCCACTTT
TRBD1	TRBV27	TRBJ2-7	NA	CASRRQGTYEQYF	TGTGCCAGCAGGAGACAGGGGACCTACGAGCAGTACTTC
NA	TRBV6-5	TRBJ1-3	NA	CASTRTGGSGNTIYF	TGTGCCAGCACTCGGACGGGAGGGTCTGGAAACACCATATATTTT
TRBD2	TRBV9	TRBJ2-1	NA	CASSPVLAAYNEQFF	TGTGCCAGCAGCCCCGTGCTAGCGGCCTACAATGAGCAGTTCTTC
NA	TRBV3-1/TRBV3-2	TRBJ2-2	few	CASDRGSAPNTGELFF	TGTGCCAGCGACCGAGGGAGCGCCCCGAACACCGGGGAGCTGTTTTTT
TRBD1	TRBV14	TRBJ1-4	NA	CASSPRPPYRGWEKLFF	TGTGCCAGCAGCCCTCGTCCCCCTTACAGGGGGTGGGAAAAACTGTTTTTT